The 23 T cell receptor beta chains in this list originate from one sample, sequenced in a study of cytomegalovirus exposure and HLA in healthy donors. With 60 Vbeta and 13 Jbeta primers, the PCR was carried out. Assay used: immunoSEQ multiplex PCR; TCRdb lists only in-frame clones, some missing. The table records roughly 150,000 clones, roughly 70% of them present only once. Source material: PBMCs. The receptors were sampled from a male donor in good health and CMV-seronegative.

The rearrangement links TRBV5-1 to TRBJ1-1, with 7 bases aligning to TRBD1. The V and J ends lost 3 bases and 1 base, in that order; junction bases with no gene match: 6. The CDR3 covers 15 residues. Per germline, CDR1 SGHRS and CDR2 YFSETQ. The CDR3 nucleotides read TGCGCCAGCAGCTGGAGGGACAGAGCGAACACTGAAGCTTTCTTT. Translated: CASSWRDRANTEAFF.

This chain links TRBV21-1 with TRBJ1-3; the D call TRBD1 from the table was never checked on the DNA. TRBV21-1 is assigned pseudogene status. This CDR3 region has 22 residues. CDR3 DNA sequence: TGTGCCAGCAGCAAGGTCGCCCTCTGGATCCGGGACAGTACTTTCTCTGGAAACACCATATATTTT. Its translation: CASSKVALWIRDSTFSGNTIYF.

V usage is TRBV25-1 and J usage is TRBJ2-1; 9 positions agree with TRBD2. CDR1 and CDR2 (germline): MGHDK, SYGVNS. V dropped 2 bases and J dropped 6; count of bases not matched to a gene: 14. This CDR3 spans 18 amino acids. The CDR3 region has the DNA TGTGCCAGCAGTGAAGGGATAGCGGGAGAAAAATTAGGCAATGAGCAGTTCTTC. Amino acids: CASSEGIAGEKLGNEQFF.

V usage is TRBV6-6 and J usage is TRBJ1-1; D perhaps matches TRBD1 (5 bases). The V end was cut by 10 bases, the J end by 1 base, with 10 bases between. Per germline, CDR1 MNHNY and CDR2 SVGAGI (reference sequence). This CDR3 is 12 amino acids long. The CDR3: CATSGPNTEAFF. The CDR3 coding sequence is TGTGCCACCTCAGGGCCGAACACTGAAGCTTTCTTT.

V gene TRBV11-2 combines with J gene TRBJ1-2; D is perhaps TRBD1 (6 bases). Trimming took off 4 bases at V and 5 bases at J, with 8 bases between the two ends. CDR1 and CDR2 from the germline V gene are SGHAT and FQNNGV. The CDR3 has 12 residues. The CDR3, as DNA: TGTGCCAGCAGCTCACAGGGTTATGGCTACACCTTC. It encodes CASSSQGYGYTF.

This clone has just a few counts. The V and J genes are TRBV6-8 and TRBJ1-1; TRBD1 might be the D (5 bases). CDR3 length: 19 amino acids. The V end lost 2 bases, the J end lost 0 bases, and 22 bases lay between the germline ends. Germline V gives CDR1 MNHGY, CDR2 SAAAGT. The CDR3 DNA sequence: TGTGCCAGCAGTTACCCCATCACCATTAATACAGGTCTGAACACTGAAGCTTTCTTT. Translation: CASSYPITINTGLNTEAFF.

The chain recombines TRBV2 with TRBJ1-4; D gene unclear. CDR3 size: 12 residues. The V and J ends lost 7 bases and 3 bases respectively, with 6 bases between them. Per the germline V gene, CDR1 is SNHLY and CDR2 is FYNNEI. The CDR3 DNA reads as TGTGCCAGCACGTTAGCTAATGAAAAACTGTTTTTT. Translation gives CASTLANEKLFF.

CDR3 DNA sequence: TGTGCCAGCAGCATTAGCGGGGACACCGGGGAGCTGTTTTTT. Translation gives CASSISGDTGELFF. The J gene is TRBJ2-2, the V gene TRBV7-3; 8 bases map to TRBD2. The CDR3 totals 14 residues. The V segment lost 5 bases and the J segment 3 bases; nucleotides outside the gene matches: 2. Germline V lookup: CDR1 SGHTA, CDR2 FQGTGA.

The sample holds a few counts of this clone. This chain uses TRBV9 with TRBJ1-6; no definite D call. This CDR3 region has 14 residues. The germline V gene has CDR1 SGDLS and CDR2 YYNGEE. V was pared by 2 bases and J by 8 bases, with 11 bases between. The CDR3 DNA follows: TGTGCCAGCAGCGTGTCAGGTACGGATTCACCCCTCCACTTT. This encodes CASSVSGTDSPLHF.

The chain links TRBV4-3 to TRBJ2-2; TRBD1 agrees at 7 bases. The CDR3 extends over 17 amino acids. With V trimmed by 0 bases and J by 5 bases, 9 bases remained unmatched. In germline, CDR1 is LGHNA, CDR2 YSLEER. CDR3 DNA sequence: TGCGCCAGCAGCCAAGATCTGGAGACAGGGAATACCGGGGAGCTGTTTTTT. Amino acid sequence: CASSQDLETGNTGELFF.

The chain couples TRBV7-9 to TRBJ1-1; perhaps TRBD1 as D (5 bases). This CDR3 contains 13 residues. Trimming took 6 bases from V and 4 from J, leaving 12 bases between them. Per germline, CDR1 SEHNR and CDR2 FQNEAQ (reference sequence). The CDR3 here is CASRGGGGTEAFF. The CDR3 nucleotides read TGTGCCAGCAGGGGTGGGGGAGGCACTGAAGCTTTCTTT.

The gene calls are TRBV27 and TRBJ1-1; D remains ambiguous. CDR3 size: 15 residues. Trimming shortened V by 6 bases and J by 0 bases, and 14 bases separated the two germline ends. Germline CDR1 is MNHEY and CDR2 is SMNVEV (reference sequence). CDR3 nucleotides: TGTGCCAGCAGCTCTGGGGAGAGAATGAACACTGAAGCTTTCTTT. Translating gives CASSSGERMNTEAFF.

The chain uses TRBV7-9 and TRBJ1-2; 7 bases fit TRBD1. CDR1 and CDR2 from the germline V gene are SEHNR and FQNEAQ (reference sequence). The CDR3 is 15 residues long. Unmatched junction bases numbered 14, after V lost 5 bases and J lost 8 bases. CDR3 loop: CASSLALTGWYGYTF. The CDR3 DNA follows: TGTGCCAGCAGCCTCGCCTTGACAGGGTGGTACGGCTACACCTTC.

This sequence joins TRBV29-1 and TRBJ2-6; D remains ambiguous. From germline, CDR1 is SQVTM and CDR2 ANQGSEA. The CDR3 contains 18 residues. V gave up 1 base and J gave up 3 bases, with 19 bases separating them. As DNA, the CDR3 is TGCAGCGTTGAAGGGCGAAACCCGGCCAGGCGTGGGGCCAACGTCCTGACTTTC. It codes for CSVEGRNPARRGANVLTF. Supplemented by reference TRBV29-1 and TRBJ2-6, the full variable domain reads SAVISQKPSRDICQRGTSLTIQCQVDSQVTMMFWYRQQPGQSLTLIATANQGSEATYESGFVIDKFPISRPNLTFSTLTVSNMSPEDSSIYLCSVEGRNPARRGANVLTFGAGSRLTVL.

This chain uses TRBV5-1 with TRBJ2-2; 9 bases match TRBD2. The CDR3 consists of 14 residues. Germline V gene sequence: CDR1 SGHRS, CDR2 YFSETQ. Losses at the gene ends were 3 bases for V and 4 bases for J; bases not matched to a gene: 1. CDR3: CASSSTSGTGELFF. Written as DNA, the CDR3 is TGCGCCAGCAGCTCGACTAGCGGCACCGGGGAGCTGTTTTTT.

This chain links TRBV5-1 with TRBJ1-2, with a weak D call TRBD1 (6 bases). V lost 1 base to trimming and J lost 5 bases, with 9 bases between them. This CDR3 is built from 13 residues. Germline values: CDR1 SGHRS, CDR2 YFSETQ. The CDR3 reads CASSLQGQYGYTF. The CDR3 DNA reads TGCGCCAGCAGCTTGCAAGGACAGTATGGCTACACCTTC.

This clone was counted a few times. The V gene is TRBV15, the J gene TRBJ2-7, with D unresolved. Germline lookup yields CDR1 LNHNV and CDR2 YYDKDF (reference sequence). V lost 4 bases, J lost 3 bases, and 4 bases lay in between. The CDR3 runs to 11 residues. CDR3 amino acids: CATSTNYEQYF. CDR3 coding DNA: TGTGCCACCAGCACTAACTACGAGCAGTACTTC.

J is TRBJ2-5 and V is TRBV4-3; 8 bases agree with TRBD1. The J call may not be correct, given that the DNA end is closer to TRBJ2-7. This CDR3 is built from 15 residues. Germline CDR1 LGHNA, CDR2 YSLEER. The CDR3 loop is CASSQAAGGSFEQYF. CDR3 coding DNA: TGCGCCAGCAGCCAAGCCGCAGGGGGCAGCTTCGAGCAGTACTTC.

V is TRBV7-2 and J is TRBJ1-1; TRBD1 might be the D (6 bases). Germline V lookup: CDR1 SGHTA, CDR2 FQGNSA. The CDR3 sequence is 12 residues long. The V end was cut by 6 bases, the J end by 11 bases, with 16 bases between. CDR3 sequence: CASRIQGSEAFF. Here the CDR3 DNA reads TGTGCCAGCAGGATACAGGGTTCGGAGGCTTTCTTT.

This chain links TRBV30 with TRBJ2-3; 10 bases agree with TRBD1. The CDR3 has 12 residues. Germline assignment: CDR1 GTSNPN and CDR2 SVGIG (reference sequence). V lost 0 bases to trimming and J lost 14 bases; unmatched junction nucleotides: 5. CDR3 nucleotide sequence: TGTGCCTGGAGTGTAGGGACAGGGGTTAGGTATTTT. This encodes CAWSVGTGVRYF.

The J gene is TRBJ1-1, the V gene TRBV6-1; D call uncertain. Trimming took off 4 bases at V and 8 bases at J, with 14 bases between the two ends. The CDR3 runs to 13 residues. From germline, CDR1 is MNHNS and CDR2 SASEGT. CDR3: CASSGTLGREAFF. The CDR3 DNA reads as TGTGCCAGCAGTGGGACTTTAGGTAGGGAAGCTTTCTTT.

The J gene is TRBJ1-5, the V gene TRBV19; TRBD1 is a possible D gene (5 bases). The V end lost 7 bases, the J end lost 3 bases, and 13 bases lay between the germline ends. This CDR3 region has 14 residues. CDR1 and CDR2 (germline): LNHDA, SQIVND (reference sequence). The CDR3 protein is CASNQGINNQPQHF. DNA of the CDR3: TGTGCCAGTAATCAGGGTATTAACAATCAGCCCCAGCATTTT.

The chain is built from TRBV6-5 and TRBJ2-7; perhaps TRBD1 as D (5 bases). Trimming removed 0 bases at V and 2 bases at J, with 11 bases between. This CDR3 is built from 15 residues. Germline CDR1 MNHEY, CDR2 SVGAGI. CDR3 nucleotides: TGTGCCAGCAGTTACTCCAACAGGTTAACCTACGAGCAGTACTTC. This encodes CASSYSNRLTYEQYF.